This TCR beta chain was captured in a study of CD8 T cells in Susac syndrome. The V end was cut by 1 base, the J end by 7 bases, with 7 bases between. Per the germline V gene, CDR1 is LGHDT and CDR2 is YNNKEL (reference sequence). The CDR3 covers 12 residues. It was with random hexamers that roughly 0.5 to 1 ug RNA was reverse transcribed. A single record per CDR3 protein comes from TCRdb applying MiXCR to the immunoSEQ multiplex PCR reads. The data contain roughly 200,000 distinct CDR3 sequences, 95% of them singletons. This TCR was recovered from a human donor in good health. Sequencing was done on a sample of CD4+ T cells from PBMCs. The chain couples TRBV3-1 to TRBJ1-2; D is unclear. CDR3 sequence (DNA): TGTGCCAGCAGCCAAGTTGCGGTTGGCTACACCTTC. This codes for CASSQVAVGYTF.